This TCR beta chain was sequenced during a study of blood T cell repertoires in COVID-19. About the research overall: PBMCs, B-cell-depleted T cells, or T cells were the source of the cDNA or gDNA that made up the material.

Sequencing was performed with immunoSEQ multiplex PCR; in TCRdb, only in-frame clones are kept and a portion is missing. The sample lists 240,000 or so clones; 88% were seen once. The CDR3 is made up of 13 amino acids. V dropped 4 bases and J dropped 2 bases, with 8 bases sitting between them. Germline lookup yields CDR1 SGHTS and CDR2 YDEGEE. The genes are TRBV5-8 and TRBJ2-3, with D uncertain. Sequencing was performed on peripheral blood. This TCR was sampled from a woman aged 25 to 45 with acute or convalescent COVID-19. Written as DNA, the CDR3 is TGTGCCAGCAGCCCACTCTACACAGATACGCAGTATTTT. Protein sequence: CASSPLYTDTQYF.